This T cell receptor beta chain was profiled in a study of shared clonotypes between healthy human individuals. Notes on the study in general: Among non-shared clonotypes, generation probabilities were lower than among those shared by all four donors. When naive CD4 clonotypes were compared across a few donors, approximately 5% were shared. Sorted-subset sequencing, rarefaction showed, was incomplete despite large depth.

As concerns this clone: Antigen: not known.

Researchers divided each subset's genomic DNA evenly across several immunoSEQ plates. Libraries were prepared by immunoSEQ multiplex PCR; TCRdb keeps only in-frame clonotypes and omits some of them. The repertoire consists of 2 million to 2.5 million clones, with 85% to 95% occurring once and the leading ten covering 0.35% to 0.5%. Germline values: CDR1 SEHNR, CDR2 FQNEAQ (reference sequence). This CDR3 comprises 15 residues. Trimming took off 5 bases at V and 2 bases at J, with 14 bases between the two ends. V and J are TRBV7-9 and TRBJ2-3, with D unclear. The source is a man aged 18-30 years in good health. Some clones in this sample may be carry-over from other donors' samples. The sequenced sample was naive CD4+ T cells from PBMCs. Noted subset: CD45RA+ positively selected. The CDR3 sequence is CASSPHFTLTDTQYF. The DNA of the CDR3 is TGTGCCAGCAGCCCTCACTTCACCCTCACAGATACGCAGTATTTT.